The clone carrying this TCR beta chain was recorded many times. This specimen belongs to a study of T cell repertoires in cytomegalovirus infection. MiXCR was run by TCRdb on the reads, yielding one entry per CDR3 protein. The data show 150,000 to 200,000 distinct CDR3 sequences, around 14% seen once. Trimming removed 2 bases at V and 7 bases at J, with 8 bases between. The CDR3 has 13 amino acids. Germline V gene data show CDR1 as SGHTA and CDR2 as FQGNSA. This TCR was sampled from a human donor in good health (CMV status not recorded). Some clones in this sample may be carry-over from other donors' samples. The sequenced sample consisted of PBMCs. V usage is TRBV7-2 and J usage is TRBJ2-2; no clear D gene. The CDR3 reads CASSLNALGELFF. The CDR3 region has the DNA TGTGCCAGCAGCTTAAATGCACTCGGGGAGCTGTTTTTT. Drawing the rest from reference TRBV7-2 and TRBJ2-2, the complete variable domain is GAGVSQSPSNKVTEKGKDVELRCDPISGHTALYWYRQSLGQGLEFLIYFQGNSAPDKSGLPSDRFSAERTGGSVSTLTIQRTQQEDSAVYLCASSLNALGELFFGEGSRLTVL.